This TCR beta chain was captured by sequencing in a study of blood T cell repertoires in COVID-19. As processed by the authors: Reference gene primer amplification in the assay estimated nucleated cell counts. The repertoire was sequenced with immunoSEQ multiplex PCR; TCRdb's copy has only in-frame clones and lacks some. The V and J calls and the clone size are those of that table, but D and trimming were determined from the DNA. The repertoire holds about 73,000 clones, roughly 89% seen once, with around 9% in the top ten. The sample was peripheral blood. This TCR was sampled from a man older than 75 with acute or convalescent COVID-19.

CDR3 in DNA: TGTGCCAGCAGCCCCCCCTTGGAGGGGCAGACCCAGTACTTC. Residues: CASSPPLEGQTQYF. J is TRBJ2-5 and V is TRBV7-2; D possibly corresponds to TRBD2 (6 bases). The CDR3 runs 14 residues. Trimming removed 5 bases from V and 6 bases from J, with 16 bases in between. Germline V CDR1 and CDR2: SGHTA, FQGNSA.